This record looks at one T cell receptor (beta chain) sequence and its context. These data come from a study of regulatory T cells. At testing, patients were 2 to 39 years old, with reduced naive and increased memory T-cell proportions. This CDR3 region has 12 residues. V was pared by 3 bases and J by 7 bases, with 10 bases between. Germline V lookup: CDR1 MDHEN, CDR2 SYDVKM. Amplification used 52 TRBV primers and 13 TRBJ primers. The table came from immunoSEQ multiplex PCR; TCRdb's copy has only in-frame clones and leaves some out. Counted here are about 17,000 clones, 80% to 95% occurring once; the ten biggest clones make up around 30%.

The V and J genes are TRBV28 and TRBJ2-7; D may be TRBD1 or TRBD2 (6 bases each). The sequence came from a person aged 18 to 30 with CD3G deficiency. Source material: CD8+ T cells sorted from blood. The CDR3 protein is CASSFRGREQYF. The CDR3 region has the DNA TGTGCCAGCAGTTTTCGGGGGCGAGAGCAGTACTTC. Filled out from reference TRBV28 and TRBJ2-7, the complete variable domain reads DVKVTQSSRYLVKRTGEKVFLECVQDMDHENMFWYRQDPGLGLRLIYFSYDVKMKEKGDIPEGYSVSREKKERFSLILESASTNQTSMYLCASSFRGREQYFGPGTRLTVT.